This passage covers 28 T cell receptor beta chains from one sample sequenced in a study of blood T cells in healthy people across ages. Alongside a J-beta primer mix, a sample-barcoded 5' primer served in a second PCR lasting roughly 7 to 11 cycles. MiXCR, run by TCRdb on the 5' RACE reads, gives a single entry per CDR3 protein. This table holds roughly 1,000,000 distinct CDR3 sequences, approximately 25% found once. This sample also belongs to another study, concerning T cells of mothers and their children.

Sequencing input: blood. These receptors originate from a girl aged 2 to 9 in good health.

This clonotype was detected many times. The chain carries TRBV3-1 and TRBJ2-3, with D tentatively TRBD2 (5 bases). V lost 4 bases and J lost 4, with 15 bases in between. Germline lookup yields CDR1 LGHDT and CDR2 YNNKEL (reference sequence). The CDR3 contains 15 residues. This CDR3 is CASSPRGVIADTQYF. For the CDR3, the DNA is TGTGCCAGCAGCCCTCGGGGAGTTATCGCAGATACGCAGTATTTT.

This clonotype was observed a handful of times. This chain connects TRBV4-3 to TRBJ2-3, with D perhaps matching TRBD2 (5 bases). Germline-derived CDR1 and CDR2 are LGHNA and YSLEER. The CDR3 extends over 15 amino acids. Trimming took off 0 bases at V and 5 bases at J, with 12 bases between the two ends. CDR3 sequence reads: CASSQDERPLDTQYF. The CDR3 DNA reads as TGCGCCAGCAGCCAAGATGAGCGGCCATTAGATACGCAGTATTTT.

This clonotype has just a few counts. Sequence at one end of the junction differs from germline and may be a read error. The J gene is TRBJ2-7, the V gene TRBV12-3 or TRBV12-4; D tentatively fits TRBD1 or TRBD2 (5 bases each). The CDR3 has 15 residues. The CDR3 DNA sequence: TGTGCCAGCAGTTTTTCTACGGGGACCTTCTACGGGCAGTACTTC. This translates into CASSFSTGTFYGQYF.

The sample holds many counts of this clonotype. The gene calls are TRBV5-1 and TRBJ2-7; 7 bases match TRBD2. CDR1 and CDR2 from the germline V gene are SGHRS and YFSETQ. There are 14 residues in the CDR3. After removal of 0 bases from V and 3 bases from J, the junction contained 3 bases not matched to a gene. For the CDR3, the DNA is TGCGCCAGCAGCTTGGTTGGGGGGGTCTACGAGCAGTACTTC. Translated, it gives CASSLVGGVYEQYF.

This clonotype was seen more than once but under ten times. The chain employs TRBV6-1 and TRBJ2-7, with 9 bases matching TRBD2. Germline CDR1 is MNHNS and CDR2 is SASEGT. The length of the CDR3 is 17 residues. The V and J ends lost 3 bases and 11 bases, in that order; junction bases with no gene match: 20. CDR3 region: CASSDQPPGLAGTMEYF. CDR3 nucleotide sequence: TGTGCCAGCAGTGATCAACCTCCGGGACTAGCAGGAACGATGGAGTACTTC.

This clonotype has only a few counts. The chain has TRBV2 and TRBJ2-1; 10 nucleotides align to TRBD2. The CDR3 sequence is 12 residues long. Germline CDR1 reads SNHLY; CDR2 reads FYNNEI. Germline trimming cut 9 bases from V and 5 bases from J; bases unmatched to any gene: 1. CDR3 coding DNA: TGTGCCAGTGGACTAGCGGACAATGAGCAGTTCTTC. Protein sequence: CASGLADNEQFF.

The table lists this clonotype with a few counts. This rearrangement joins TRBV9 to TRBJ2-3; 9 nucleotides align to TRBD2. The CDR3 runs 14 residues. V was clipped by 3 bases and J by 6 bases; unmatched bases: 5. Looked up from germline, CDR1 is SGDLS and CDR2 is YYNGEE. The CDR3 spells CASSGGLAADTQYF. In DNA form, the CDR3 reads TGTGCCAGCAGCGGGGGACTAGCAGCGGATACGCAGTATTTT.

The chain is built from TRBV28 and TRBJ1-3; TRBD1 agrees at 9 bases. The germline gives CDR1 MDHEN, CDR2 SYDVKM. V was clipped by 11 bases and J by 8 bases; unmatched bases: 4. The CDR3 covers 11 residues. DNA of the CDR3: TGTGCCGGACGGGACAGGGACACCATATATTTT. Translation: CAGRDRDTIYF.

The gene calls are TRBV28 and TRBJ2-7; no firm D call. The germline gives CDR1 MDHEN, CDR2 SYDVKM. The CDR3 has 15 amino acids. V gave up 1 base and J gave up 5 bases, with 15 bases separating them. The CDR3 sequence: CASSLSVAGMDEQYF. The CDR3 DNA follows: TGTGCCAGCAGTTTATCGGTTGCTGGGATGGACGAGCAGTACTTC.

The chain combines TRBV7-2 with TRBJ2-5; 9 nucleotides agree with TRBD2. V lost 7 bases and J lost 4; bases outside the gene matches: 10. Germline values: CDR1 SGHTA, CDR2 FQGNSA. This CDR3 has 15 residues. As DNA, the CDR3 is TGTGCCAGCAAACAAGGCGGGGGGGCAGGAGAGACCCAGTACTTC. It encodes CASKQGGGAGETQYF.

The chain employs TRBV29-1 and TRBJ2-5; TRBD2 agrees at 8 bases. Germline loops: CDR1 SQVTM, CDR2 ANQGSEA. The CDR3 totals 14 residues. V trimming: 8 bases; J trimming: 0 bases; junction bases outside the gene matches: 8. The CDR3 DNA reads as TGCAGCACCCCGAGCGGGGGCAACCAAGAGACCCAGTACTTC. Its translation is CSTPSGGNQETQYF.

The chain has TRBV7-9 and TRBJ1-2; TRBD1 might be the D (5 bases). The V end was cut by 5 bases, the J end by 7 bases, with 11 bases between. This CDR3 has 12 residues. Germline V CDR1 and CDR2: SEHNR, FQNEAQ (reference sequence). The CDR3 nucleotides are TGTGCCAGCAGCCCCCCCCAGGGTGGCTACACCTTC. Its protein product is CASSPPQGGYTF.

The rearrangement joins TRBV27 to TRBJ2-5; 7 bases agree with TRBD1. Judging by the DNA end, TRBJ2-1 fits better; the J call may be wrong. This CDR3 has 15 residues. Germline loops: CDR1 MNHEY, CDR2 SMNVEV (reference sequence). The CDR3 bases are TGTGCCAGCAGTCTGTACAACAGGGGAATCAATGAGCAGTTCTTC. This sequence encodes CASSLYNRGINEQFF.

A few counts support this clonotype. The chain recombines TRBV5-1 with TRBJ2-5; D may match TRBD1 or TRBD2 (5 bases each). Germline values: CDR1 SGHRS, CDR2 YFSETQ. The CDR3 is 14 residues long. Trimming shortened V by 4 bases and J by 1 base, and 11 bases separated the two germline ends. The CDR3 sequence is CASSGGRVQETQYF. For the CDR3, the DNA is TGCGCCAGCAGCGGGGGACGGGTCCAAGAGACCCAGTACTTC.

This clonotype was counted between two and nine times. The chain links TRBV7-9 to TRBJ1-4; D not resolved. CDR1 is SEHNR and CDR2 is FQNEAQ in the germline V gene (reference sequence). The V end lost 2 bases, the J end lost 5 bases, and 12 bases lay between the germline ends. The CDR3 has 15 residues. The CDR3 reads CASSLSDNRNEKLFF. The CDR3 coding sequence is TGTGCCAGCAGCTTATCAGACAACCGAAATGAAAAACTGTTTTTT.

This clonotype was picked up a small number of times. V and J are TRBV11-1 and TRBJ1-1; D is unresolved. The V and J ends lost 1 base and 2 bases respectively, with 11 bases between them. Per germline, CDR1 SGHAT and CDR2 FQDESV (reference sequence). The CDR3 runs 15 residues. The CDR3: CASSLGGLGNTEAFF. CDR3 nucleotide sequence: TGTGCCAGCAGCTTAGGAGGATTGGGAAACACTGAAGCTTTCTTT.

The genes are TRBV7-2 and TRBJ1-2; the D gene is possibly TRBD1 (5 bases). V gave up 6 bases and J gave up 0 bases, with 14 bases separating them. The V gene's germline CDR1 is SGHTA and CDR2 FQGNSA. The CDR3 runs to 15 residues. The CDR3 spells CASRGTGGANYGYTF. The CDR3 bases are TGTGCCAGCAGGGGGACCGGCGGGGCTAACTATGGCTACACCTTC.

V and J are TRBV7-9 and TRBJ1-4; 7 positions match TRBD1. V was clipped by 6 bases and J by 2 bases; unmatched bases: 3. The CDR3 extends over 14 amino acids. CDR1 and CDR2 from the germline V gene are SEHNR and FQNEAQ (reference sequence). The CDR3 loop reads CASSSGQTNEKLFF. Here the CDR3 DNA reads TGTGCCAGCAGTTCGGGACAGACTAATGAAAAACTGTTTTTT.

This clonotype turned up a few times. CDR3 sequence reads: CASSQPRGELFF. In nucleotides, the CDR3 is TGCGCCAGCAGCCAACCCAGAGGGGAGCTGTTTTTT. The chain is built from TRBV4-3 and TRBJ2-2; D call uncertain. The CDR3 covers 12 residues. Germline CDR1 reads LGHNA; CDR2 reads YSLEER. Trimming stripped 2 bases from V and 8 bases from J, with 6 bases between.

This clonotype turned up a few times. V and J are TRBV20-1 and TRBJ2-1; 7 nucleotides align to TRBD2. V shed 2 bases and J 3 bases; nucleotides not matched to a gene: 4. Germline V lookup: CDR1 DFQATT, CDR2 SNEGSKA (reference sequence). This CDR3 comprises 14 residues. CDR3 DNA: TGCAGTGCTAGATGGTCTAGCGGCTACAATGAGCAGTTCTTC. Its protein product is CSARWSSGYNEQFF.

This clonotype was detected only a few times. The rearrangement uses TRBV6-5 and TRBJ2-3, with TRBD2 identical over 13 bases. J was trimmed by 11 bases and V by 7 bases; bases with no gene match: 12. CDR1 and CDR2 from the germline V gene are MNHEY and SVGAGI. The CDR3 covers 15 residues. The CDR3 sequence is CASTVLTSGGSVQYF. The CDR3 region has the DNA TGTGCCAGCACAGTCTTGACTAGCGGGGGGAGTGTGCAGTATTTT.

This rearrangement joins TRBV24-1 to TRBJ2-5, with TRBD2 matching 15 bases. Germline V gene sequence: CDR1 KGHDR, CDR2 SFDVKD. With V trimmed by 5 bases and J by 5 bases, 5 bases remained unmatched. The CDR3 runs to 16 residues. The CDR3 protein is CATSAGTSGRMETQYF. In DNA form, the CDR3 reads TGTGCCACCAGTGCCGGGACTAGCGGGAGGATGGAGACCCAGTACTTC.

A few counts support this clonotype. Written as DNA, the CDR3 is TGTGCCACCAGCAGAGATCTTGCAGGAGTTGAGACCCAGTACTTC. It encodes CATSRDLAGVETQYF. This chain joins TRBV15 and TRBJ2-5; D call uncertain. This CDR3 has 15 residues. The V gene lost 0 bases and the J gene lost 5 bases, with 13 bases spanning the gap. Germline V gives CDR1 LNHNV, CDR2 YYDKDF (reference sequence).

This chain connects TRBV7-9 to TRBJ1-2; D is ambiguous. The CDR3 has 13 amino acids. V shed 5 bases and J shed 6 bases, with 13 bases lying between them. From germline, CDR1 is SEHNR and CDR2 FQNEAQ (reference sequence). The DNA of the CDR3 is TGTGCCAGCAGCCACCTTCTGGGAGATGGCTACACCTTC. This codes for CASSHLLGDGYTF.

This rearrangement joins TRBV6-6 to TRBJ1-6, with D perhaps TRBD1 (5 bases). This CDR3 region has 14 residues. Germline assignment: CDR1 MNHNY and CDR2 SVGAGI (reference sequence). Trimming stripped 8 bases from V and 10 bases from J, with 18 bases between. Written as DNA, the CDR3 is TGTGCCAGCTTCCATCTACGGGGGGACTCACCCCTCCACTTT. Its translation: CASFHLRGDSPLHF.

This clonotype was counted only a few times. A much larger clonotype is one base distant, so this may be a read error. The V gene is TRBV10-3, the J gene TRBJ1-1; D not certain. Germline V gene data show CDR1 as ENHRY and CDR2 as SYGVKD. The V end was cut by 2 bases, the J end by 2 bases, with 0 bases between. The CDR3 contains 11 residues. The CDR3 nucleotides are TGTGCCATCAGTGAGAACACTGAAGCTTTCTTT. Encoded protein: CAISENTEAFF.

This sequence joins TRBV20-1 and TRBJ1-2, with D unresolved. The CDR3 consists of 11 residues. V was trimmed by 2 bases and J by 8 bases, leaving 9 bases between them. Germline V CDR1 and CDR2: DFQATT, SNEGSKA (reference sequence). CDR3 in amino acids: CSARSGLGYTF. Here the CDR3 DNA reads TGCAGTGCTAGATCCGGTTTGGGCTACACCTTC.

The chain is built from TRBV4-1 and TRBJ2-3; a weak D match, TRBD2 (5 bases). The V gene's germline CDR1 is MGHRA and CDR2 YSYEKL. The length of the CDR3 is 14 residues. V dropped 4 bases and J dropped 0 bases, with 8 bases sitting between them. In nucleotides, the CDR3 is TGCGCCAGCAGCCCGCCGGGGAGCACAGATACGCAGTATTTT. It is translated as CASSPPGSTDTQYF.